This T cell receptor (beta chain) originates from a study of blood T cell repertoires in COVID-19. From germline, CDR1 is SGDLS and CDR2 YYNGEE. V was cut by 4 bases and J by 6 bases, with 14 bases left in between. There are 14 residues in the CDR3. Libraries were prepared by immunoSEQ multiplex PCR; TCRdb keeps only in-frame clonotypes and omits some of them. The repertoire holds about 160,000 clones, with approximately 80% as singletons. Source material: peripheral blood. This clonotype was obtained from a woman of 80 years or more with acute or convalescent COVID-19. V is TRBV9 and J is TRBJ2-1, with unresolved D. In nucleotides, the CDR3 is TGTGCCAGCAGCCCCCGGTCCTCCCGCAATGAGCAGTTCTTC. Amino acid sequence: CASSPRSSRNEQFF. The whole variable domain, remainder taken from reference TRBV9 and TRBJ2-1, is DSGVTQTPKHLITATGQRVTLRCSPRSGDLSVYWYQQSLDQGLQFLIQYYNGEERAKGNILERFSAQQFPDLHSELNLSSLELGDSALYFCASSPRSSRNEQFFGPGTRLTVL.